This T cell receptor beta chain was identified during a study of T cell responses to AZD1222 COVID-19 vaccine. Findings and caveats of the study: Seropositivity was recorded at baseline in only a handful of AZD1222 recipients.

In regard to this clone: Antigen: not known.

V gave up 6 bases and J gave up 3 bases; unmatched junction bases: 6. Germline-derived CDR1 and CDR2 are KGHSH and LQKENI. The CDR3 runs to 14 residues. Sequenced by immunoSEQ multiplex PCR; TCRdb stores in-frame clones only, minus some. Here the sample spans some 130,000 clones, about nine tenths being singletons. This clonotype originated in an adult who received the AZD1222 COVID-19 vaccine. This specimen consisted of peripheral blood, obtained 28 days after the second AZD1222 dose. The chain uses TRBV18 and TRBJ1-1; 8 bases are a match to TRBD1. The CDR3 loop is CASSSTGVYTEAFF. The DNA of the CDR3 is TGTGCCAGCTCCTCGACAGGGGTGTACACTGAAGCTTTCTTT.